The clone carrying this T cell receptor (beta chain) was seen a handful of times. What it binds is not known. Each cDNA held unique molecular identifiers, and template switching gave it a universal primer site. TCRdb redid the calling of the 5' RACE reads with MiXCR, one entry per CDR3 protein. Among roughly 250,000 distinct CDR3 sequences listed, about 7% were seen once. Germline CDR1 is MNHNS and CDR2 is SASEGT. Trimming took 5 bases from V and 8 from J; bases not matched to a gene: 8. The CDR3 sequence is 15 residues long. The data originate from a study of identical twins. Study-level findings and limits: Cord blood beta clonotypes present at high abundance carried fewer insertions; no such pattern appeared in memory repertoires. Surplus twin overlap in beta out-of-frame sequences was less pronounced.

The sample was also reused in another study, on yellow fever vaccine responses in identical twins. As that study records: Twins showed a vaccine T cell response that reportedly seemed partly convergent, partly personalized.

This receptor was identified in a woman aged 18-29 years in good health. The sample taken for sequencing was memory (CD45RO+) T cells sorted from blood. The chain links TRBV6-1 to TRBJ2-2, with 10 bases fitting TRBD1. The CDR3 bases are TGTGCCAGCAGTCAAAGACAGGGGGCGGTGGGGGAGCTGTTTTTT. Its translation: CASSQRQGAVGELFF.